This TCR beta chain was recorded in a study of Ad26.COV2.S vaccination and SARS-CoV-2 variants. As for the study in general: Ad26.COV2.S shots went into the muscle once or twice, 56 days apart. Study-level points and caveats: The study found higher spike-specific TCR breadth in vaccine than placebo recipients.

As concerns this clone: Antigen unknown.

The treatment: around 19 received Ad26.COV2.S at low or high dose, single or two shots; 5 received placebo; per-sample allocation not given. All samples were drawn on day 63, counting from the first vaccine or placebo injection. Produced via immunoSEQ multiplex PCR; TCRdb's table is partial and in-frame only. The repertoire consists of fewer than 500,000 clones, with 89% occurring once and the leading ten covering 2.5% to 3%. This clonotype was obtained from a person aged 18-60 years who received the Ad26.COV2.S COVID-19 vaccine or a placebo. Material: peripheral blood, obtained in a trial of Ad26.COV2.S vaccine versus placebo.

CDR3 residues: CASSVLAGGQETQYF. The CDR3, as DNA: TGTGCCAGCAGTGTCTTAGCGGGAGGGCAAGAGACCCAGTACTTC. The chain links TRBV6-4 to TRBJ2-5, with 11 bases lining up with TRBD2. This CDR3 has 15 residues. V gave up 4 bases and J gave up 2 bases; unmatched junction bases: 3. Germline V lookup: CDR1 MRHNA, CDR2 SNTAGT.